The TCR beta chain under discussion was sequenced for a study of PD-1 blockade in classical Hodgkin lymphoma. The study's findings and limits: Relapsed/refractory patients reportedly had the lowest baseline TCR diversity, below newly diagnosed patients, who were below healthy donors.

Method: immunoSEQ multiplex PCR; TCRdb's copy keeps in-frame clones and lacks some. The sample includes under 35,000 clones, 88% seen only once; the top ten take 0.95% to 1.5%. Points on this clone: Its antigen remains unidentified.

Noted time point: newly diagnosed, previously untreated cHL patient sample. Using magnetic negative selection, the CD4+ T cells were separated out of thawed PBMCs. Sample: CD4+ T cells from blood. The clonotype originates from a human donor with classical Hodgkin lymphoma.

The CDR3 nucleotides are TGTGCCAGCAGTTTGGTAGCGGGAGGCTCCAGCTCCTACAATGAGCAGTTCTTC. This encodes CASSLVAGGSSSYNEQFF. This chain joins TRBV28 and TRBJ2-1; 10 nucleotides match TRBD2. V shed 3 bases, J shed 0 bases, and the junction held 8 bases outside the gene matches. Germline V gene data show CDR1 as MDHEN and CDR2 as SYDVKM. The length of the CDR3 is 18 residues. The full variable domain, its missing parts supplied by reference TRBV28 and TRBJ2-1, is DVKVTQSSRYLVKRTGEKVFLECVQDMDHENMFWYRQDPGLGLRLIYFSYDVKMKEKGDIPEGYSVSREKKERFSLILESASTNQTSMYLCASSLVAGGSSSYNEQFFGPGTRLTVL.